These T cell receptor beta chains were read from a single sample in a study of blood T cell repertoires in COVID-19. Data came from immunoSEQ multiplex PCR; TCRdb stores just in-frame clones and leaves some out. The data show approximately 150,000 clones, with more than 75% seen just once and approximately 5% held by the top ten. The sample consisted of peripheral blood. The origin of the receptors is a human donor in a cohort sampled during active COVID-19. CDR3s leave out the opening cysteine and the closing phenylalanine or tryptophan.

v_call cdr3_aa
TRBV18 ASCPDRESTQY
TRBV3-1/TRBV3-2 ASTTTGGDTEAF
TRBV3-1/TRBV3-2 ASSHSPGGLSYNEQF
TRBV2 ASSETPRDRGLPRRAEAF
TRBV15 ATSRGPSGRGLKQF
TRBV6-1 ASSEGASGYQETQY
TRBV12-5 ASGLALSGVTGELF
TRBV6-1 ASSEGQAYTIY
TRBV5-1 ASSFTSVQETQY
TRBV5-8 ASSRWTAGSSYEQY
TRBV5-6 ASSPRTGGNIQY
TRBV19 ASTELRTGSGANVLT
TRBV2 ASSGDGSAIVNQETQY
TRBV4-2 ASSQDRLGSGASWKTEAF
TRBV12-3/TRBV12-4 ASRSGGNQPQH
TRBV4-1 ASSQVPLRGPTGGYT
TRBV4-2 ASSQGLPSSYNEQF
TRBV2 ASTNGEAETQY
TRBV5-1 ASSPTASGGTDTQY
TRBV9 ASSIWTSGGLNEQF
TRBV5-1 ASSRSGERSEQY
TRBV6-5 ASKRDIEGGYT
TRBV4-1 ASSQRSASSYNEQF
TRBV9 ASSFRDRGRNTIY
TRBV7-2 ASSLNAGGTETQY
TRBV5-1 ASCLGGSNYGYT
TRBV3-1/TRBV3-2 ASSPSPGAYEQY
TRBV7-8 ASSPSGQGSNQPQH
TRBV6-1 ASSEEAAGELF
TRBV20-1 SARGPYEQY
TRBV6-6 ASSSPVWASYEQY
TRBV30 AWSVWAAGYT
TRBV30 AWSVGDRGY
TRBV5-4 ASSLVVDRGLYGYT
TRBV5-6 ASRSTGTGGSNGNTIY
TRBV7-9 ASSFLSGSGENIQY
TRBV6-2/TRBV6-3 ASSYLREGKETQY
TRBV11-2 ASSLEFGTGVPYEQY
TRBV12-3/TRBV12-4 ASSLASGGELF
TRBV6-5 ASSYAIQFSYEQY
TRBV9 ASSAGGVNYGYT
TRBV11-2 ASSLDSGESSYNEQF
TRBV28 ASSPPTGGRIEAF
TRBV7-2 ASSLRGGLTDTQY
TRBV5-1 ASSLDGGDTEAF
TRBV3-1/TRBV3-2 ASSSNGLAGGGQETQY
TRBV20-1 SARLKVQF
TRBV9 ASSVDVGDNQPQH
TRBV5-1 ASSGGIVATDYNEQF